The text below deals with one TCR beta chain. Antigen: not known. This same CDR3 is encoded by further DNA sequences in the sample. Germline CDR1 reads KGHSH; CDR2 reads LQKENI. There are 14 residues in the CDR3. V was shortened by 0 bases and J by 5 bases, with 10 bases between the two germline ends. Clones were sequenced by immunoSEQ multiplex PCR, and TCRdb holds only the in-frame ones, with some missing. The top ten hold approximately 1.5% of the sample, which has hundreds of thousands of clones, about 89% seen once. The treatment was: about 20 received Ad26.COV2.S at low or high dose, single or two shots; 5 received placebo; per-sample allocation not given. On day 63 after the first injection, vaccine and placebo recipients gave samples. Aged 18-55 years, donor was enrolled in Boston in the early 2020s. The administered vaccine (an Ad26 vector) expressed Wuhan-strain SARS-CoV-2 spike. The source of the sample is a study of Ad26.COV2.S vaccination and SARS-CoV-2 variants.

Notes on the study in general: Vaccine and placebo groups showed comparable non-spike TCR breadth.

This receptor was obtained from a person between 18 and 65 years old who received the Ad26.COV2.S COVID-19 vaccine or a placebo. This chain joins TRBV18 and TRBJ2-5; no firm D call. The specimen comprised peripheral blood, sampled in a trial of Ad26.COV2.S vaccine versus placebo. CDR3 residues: CASSPPGVEETQYF. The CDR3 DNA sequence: TGTGCCAGCTCACCACCGGGCGTAGAGGAGACCCAGTACTTC.